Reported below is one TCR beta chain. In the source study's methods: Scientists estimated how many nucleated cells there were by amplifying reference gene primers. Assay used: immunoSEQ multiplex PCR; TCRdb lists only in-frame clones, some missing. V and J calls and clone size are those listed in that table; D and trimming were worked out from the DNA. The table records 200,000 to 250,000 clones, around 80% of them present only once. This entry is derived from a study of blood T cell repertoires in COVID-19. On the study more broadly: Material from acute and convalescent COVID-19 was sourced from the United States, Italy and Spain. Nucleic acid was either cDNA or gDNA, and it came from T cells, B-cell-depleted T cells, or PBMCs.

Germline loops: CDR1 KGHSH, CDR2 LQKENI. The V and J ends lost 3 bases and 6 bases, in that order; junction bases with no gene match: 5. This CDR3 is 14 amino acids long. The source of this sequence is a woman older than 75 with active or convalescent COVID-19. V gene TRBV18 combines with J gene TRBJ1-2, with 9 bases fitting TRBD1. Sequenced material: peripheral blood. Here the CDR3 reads CASSPLGQGNGYTF. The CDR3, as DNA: TGTGCCAGCTCACCGTTAGGACAGGGGAATGGCTACACCTTC.